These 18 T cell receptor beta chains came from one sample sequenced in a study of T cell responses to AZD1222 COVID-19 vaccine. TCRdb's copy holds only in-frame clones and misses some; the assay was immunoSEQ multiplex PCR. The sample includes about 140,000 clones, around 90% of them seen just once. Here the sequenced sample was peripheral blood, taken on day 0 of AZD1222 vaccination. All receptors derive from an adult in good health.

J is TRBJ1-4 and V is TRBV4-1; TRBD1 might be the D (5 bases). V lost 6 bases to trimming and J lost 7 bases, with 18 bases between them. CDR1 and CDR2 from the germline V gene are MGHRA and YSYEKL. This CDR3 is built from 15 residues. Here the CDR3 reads CASSPRGAGGEKLFF. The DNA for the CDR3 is TGCGCCAGCAGTCCTCGAGGGGCCGGCGGTGAAAAACTGTTTTTT.

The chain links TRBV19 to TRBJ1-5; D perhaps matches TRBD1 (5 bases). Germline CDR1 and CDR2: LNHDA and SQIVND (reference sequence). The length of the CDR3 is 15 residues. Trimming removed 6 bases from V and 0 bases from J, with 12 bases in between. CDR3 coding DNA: TGTGCCAGTAGCCTTGAGGGGATTAGCAATCAGCCCCAGCATTTT. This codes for CASSLEGISNQPQHF. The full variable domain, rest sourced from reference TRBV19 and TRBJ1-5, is DGGITQSPKYLFRKEGQNVTLSCEQNLNHDAMYWYRQDPGQGLRLIYYSQIVNDFQKGDIAEGYSVSREKKESFPLTVTSAQKNPTAFYLCASSLEGISNQPQHFGDGTRLSIL.

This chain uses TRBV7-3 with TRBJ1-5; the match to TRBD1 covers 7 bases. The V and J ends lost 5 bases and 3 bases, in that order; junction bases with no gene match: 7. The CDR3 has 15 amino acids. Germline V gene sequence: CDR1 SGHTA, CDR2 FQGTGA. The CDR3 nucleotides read TGTGCCAGCAGCCCCGGACAGGTTTTCAATCAGCCCCAGCATTTT. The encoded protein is CASSPGQVFNQPQHF.

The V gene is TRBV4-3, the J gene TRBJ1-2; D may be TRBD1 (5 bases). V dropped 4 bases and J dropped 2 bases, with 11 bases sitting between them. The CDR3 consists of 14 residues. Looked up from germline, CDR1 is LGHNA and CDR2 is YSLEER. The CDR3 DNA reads TGCGCCAGCAGCCCCAGGGACGGGAACTATGGCTACACCTTC. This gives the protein CASSPRDGNYGYTF.

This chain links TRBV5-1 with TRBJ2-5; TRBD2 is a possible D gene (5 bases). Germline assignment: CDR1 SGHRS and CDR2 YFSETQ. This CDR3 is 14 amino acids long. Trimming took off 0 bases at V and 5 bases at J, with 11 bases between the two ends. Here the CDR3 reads CASSLEGTGETQYF. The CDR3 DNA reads TGCGCCAGCAGCTTGGAAGGCACGGGGGAGACCCAGTACTTC. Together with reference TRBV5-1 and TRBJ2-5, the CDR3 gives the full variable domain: KAGVTQTPRYLIKTRGQQVTLSCSPISGHRSVSWYQQTPGQGLQFLFEYFSETQRNKGNFPGRFSGRQFSNSRSEMNVSTLELGDSALYLCASSLEGTGETQYFGPGTRLLVL.

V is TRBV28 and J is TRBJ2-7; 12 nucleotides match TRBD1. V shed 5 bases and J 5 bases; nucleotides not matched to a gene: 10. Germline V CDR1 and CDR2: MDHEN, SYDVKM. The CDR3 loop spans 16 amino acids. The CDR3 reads CASSRAGTGGDDEQYF. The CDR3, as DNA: TGTGCCAGCAGTCGAGCCGGGACAGGGGGCGACGACGAGCAGTACTTC. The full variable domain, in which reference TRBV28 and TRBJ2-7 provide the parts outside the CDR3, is DVKVTQSSRYLVKRTGEKVFLECVQDMDHENMFWYRQDPGLGLRLIYFSYDVKMKEKGDIPEGYSVSREKKERFSLILESASTNQTSMYLCASSRAGTGGDDEQYFGPGTRLTVT.

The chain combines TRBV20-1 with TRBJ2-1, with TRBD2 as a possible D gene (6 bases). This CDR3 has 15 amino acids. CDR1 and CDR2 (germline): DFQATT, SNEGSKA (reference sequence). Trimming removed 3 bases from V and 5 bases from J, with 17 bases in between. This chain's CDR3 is CSASFSGVGHNEQFF. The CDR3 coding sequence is TGCAGTGCTAGTTTCTCGGGGGTTGGACACAATGAGCAGTTCTTC.

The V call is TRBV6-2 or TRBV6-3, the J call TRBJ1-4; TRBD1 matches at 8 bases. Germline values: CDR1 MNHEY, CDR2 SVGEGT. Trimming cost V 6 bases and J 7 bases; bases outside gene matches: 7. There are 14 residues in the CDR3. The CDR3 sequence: CASSWGTGSEKLFF. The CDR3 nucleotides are TGTGCCAGCAGCTGGGGGACAGGAAGTGAAAAACTGTTTTTT.

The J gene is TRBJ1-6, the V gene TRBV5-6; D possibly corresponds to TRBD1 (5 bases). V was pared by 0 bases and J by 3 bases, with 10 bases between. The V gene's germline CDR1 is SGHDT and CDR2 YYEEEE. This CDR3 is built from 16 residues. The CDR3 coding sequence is TGTGCCAGCAGCTTGGCCCCGGGGGGCTATAATTCACCCCTCCACTTT. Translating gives CASSLAPGGYNSPLHF.

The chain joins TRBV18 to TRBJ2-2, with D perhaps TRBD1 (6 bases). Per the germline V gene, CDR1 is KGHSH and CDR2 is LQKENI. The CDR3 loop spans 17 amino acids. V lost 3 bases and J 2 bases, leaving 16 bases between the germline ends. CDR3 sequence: CASSPARGSLNTGELFF. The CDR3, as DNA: TGTGCCAGCTCACCTGCTAGGGGGAGTTTAAACACCGGGGAGCTGTTTTTT.

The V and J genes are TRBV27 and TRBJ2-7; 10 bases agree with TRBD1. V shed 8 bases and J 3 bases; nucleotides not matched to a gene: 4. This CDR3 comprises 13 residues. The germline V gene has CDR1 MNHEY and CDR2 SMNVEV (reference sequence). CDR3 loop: CASQGQGIYEQYF. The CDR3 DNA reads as TGTGCCAGCCAGGGACAGGGGATCTACGAGCAGTACTTC.

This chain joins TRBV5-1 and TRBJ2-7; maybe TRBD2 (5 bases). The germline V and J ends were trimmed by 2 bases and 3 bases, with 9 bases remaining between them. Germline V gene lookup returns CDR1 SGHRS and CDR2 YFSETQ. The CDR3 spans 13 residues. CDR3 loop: CASSFIRGYEQYF. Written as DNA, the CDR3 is TGCGCCAGCAGCTTCATTCGGGGCTACGAGCAGTACTTC.

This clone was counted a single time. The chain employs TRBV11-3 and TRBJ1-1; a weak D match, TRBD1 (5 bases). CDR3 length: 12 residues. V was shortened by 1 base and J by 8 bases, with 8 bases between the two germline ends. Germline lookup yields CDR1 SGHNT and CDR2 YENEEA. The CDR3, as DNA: TGTGCCAGCAGCTTAGGTCAGGGAGAAGCTTTCTTT. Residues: CASSLGQGEAFF.

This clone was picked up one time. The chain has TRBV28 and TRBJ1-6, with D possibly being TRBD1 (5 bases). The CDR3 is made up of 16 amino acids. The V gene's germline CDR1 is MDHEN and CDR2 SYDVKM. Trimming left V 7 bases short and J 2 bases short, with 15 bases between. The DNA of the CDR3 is TGTGCCAGCACACAGCGGTGGGGGGCCTATAATTCACCCCTCCACTTT. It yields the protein CASTQRWGAYNSPLHF.

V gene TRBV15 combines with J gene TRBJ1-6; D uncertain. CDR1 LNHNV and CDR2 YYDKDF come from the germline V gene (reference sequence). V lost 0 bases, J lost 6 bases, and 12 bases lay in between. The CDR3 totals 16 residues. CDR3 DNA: TGTGCCACCAGCAGAGATGGCCGGAACCCTAATTCACCCCTCCACTTT. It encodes CATSRDGRNPNSPLHF.

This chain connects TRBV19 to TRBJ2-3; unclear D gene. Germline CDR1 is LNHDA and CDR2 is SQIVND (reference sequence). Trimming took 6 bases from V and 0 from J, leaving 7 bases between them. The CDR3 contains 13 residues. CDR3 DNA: TGTGCCAGTAGATTCAGGAGCACAGATACGCAGTATTTT. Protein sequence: CASRFRSTDTQYF.

The CDR3 region has the DNA TGTGCCAGCAGCCCCCGTGGGGCGAGGTTCCTCACAGATACGCAGTATTTT. Translated, it gives CASSPRGARFLTDTQYF. V is TRBV9 and J is TRBJ2-3; a weak D match, TRBD1 (5 bases). The germline V gene has CDR1 SGDLS and CDR2 YYNGEE. The CDR3 consists of 17 residues. Trimming shortened V by 4 bases and J by 2 bases, and 20 bases separated the two germline ends.

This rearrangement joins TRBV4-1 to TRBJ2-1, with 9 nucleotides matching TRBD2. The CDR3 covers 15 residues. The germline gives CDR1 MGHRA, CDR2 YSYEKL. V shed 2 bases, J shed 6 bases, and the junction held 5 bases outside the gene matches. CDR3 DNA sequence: TGCGCCAGCAGCCAACTACTAGCGGGCGGCAATGAGCAGTTCTTC. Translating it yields CASSQLLAGGNEQFF.